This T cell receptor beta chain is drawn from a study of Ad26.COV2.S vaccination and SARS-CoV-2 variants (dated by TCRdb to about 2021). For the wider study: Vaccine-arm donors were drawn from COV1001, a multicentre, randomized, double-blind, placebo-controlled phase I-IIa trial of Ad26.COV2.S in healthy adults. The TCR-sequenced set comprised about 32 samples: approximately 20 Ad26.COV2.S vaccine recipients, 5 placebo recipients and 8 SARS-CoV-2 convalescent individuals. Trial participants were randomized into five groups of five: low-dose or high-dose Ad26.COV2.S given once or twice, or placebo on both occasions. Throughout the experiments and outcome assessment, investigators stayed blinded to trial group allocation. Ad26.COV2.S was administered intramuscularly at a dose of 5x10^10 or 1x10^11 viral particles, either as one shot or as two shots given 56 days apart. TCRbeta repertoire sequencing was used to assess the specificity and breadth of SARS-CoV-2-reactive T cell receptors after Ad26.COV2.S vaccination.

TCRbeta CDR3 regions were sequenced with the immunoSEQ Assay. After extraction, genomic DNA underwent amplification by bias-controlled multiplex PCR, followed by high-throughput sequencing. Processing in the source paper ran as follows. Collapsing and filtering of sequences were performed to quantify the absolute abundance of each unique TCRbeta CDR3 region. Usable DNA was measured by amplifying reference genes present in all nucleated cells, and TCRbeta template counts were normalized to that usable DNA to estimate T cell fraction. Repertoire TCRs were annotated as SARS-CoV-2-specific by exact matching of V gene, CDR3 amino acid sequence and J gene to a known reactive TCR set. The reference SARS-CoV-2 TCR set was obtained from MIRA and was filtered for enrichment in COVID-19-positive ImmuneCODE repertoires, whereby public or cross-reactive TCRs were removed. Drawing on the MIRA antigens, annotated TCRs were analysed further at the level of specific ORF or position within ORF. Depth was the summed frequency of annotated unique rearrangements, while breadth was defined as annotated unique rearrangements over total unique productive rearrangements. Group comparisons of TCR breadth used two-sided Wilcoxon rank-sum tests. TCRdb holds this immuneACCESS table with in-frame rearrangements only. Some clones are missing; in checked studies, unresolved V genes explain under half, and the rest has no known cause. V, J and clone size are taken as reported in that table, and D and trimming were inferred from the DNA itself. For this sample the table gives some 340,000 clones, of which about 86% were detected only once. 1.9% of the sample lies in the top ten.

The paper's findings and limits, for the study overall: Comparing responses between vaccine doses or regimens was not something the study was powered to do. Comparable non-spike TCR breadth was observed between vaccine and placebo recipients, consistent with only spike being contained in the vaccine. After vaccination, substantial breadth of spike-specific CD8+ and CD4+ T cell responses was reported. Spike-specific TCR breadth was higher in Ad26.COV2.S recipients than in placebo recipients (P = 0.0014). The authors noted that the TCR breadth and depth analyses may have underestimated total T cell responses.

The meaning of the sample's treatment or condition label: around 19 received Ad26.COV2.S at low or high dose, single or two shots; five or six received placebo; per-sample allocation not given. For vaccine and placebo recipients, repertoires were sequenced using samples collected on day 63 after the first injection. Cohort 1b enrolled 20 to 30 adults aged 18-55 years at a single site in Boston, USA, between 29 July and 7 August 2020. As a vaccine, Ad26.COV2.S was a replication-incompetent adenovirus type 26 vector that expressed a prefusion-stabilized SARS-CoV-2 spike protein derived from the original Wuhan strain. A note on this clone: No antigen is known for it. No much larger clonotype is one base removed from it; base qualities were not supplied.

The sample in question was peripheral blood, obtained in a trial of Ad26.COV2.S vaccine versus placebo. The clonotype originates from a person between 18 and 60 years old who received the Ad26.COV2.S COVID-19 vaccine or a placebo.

The nucleotide sequence is TGTGCCACCAGTGTAGGCGGTGACAATGAGCAGTTCTTC. Translated, it gives CATSVGGDNEQFF. The chain is made from TRBV24-1 and TRBJ2-1; the D gene lacks a confident call. CDR1 and CDR2 are drawn from the germline V gene: KGHDR, SFDVKD. The junction shows trimming of 5 bases on V and 5 bases on J, plus 9 bases between the germline ends. The CDR3 spans 13 residues, from the cysteine through the phenylalanine. Here the CDR3 DNA is all that survives: 39 bases in frame from base 1.